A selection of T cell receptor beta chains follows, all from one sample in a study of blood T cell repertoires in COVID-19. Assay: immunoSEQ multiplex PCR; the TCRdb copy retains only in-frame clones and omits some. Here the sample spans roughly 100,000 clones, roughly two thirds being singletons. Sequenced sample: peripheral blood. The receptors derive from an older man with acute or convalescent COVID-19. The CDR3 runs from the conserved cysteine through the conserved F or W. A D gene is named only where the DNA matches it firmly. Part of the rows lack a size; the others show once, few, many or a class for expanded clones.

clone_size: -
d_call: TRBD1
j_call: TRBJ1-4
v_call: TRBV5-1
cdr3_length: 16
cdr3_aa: CASSLRGTGGDEKLFF
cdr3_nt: TGCGCCAGCAGCTTACGAGGGACAGGGGGAGATGAAAAACTGTTTTTT

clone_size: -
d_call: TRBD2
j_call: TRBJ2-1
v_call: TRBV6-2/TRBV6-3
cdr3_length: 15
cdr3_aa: CASSSAGLVYNEQFF
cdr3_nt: TGTGCCAGCAGTTCCGCGGGACTAGTCTACAATGAGCAGTTCTTC

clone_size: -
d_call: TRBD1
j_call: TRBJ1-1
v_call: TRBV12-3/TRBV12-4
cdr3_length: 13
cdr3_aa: CASIYTGATEAFF
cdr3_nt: TGTGCCAGCATTTATACAGGGGCCACTGAAGCTTTCTTT

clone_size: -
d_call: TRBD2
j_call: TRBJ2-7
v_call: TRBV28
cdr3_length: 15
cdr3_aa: CASQLAGGFSYEQYF
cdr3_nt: TGTGCCAGTCAGCTAGCGGGAGGGTTCTCCTACGAGCAGTACTTC

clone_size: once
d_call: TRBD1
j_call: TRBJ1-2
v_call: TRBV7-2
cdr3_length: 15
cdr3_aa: CASSLERGLGYGYTF
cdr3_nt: TGTGCCAGCAGCTTAGAGAGGGGGCTTGGCTATGGCTACACCTTC

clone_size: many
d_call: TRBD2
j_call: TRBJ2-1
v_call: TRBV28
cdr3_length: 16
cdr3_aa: CASSLLAGGPHNEQFF
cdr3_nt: TGTGCCAGCAGTTTACTAGCGGGAGGGCCTCACAATGAGCAGTTCTTC

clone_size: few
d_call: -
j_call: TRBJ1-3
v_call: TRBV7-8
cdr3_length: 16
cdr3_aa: CASSPTTGSSGVTIYF
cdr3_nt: TGTGCCAGCAGCCCAACTACGGGTTCCTCGGGGGTGACCATATATTTT

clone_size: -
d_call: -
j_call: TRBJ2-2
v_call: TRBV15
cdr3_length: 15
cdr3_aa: CATSRDLLNTGELFF
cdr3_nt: TGTGCCACCAGCAGAGATCTACTGAACACCGGGGAGCTGTTTTTT

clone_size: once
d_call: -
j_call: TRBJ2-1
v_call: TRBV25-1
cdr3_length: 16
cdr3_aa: CASSGLALSSYNEQFF
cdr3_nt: TGTGCCAGCAGTGGTCTAGCCCTGAGCTCCTACAATGAGCAGTTCTTC

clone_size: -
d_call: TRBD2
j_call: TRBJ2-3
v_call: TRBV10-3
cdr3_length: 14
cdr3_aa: CAISPRGGTDTQYF
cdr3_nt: TGTGCCATCAGCCCCCGGGGGGGCACAGATACGCAGTATTTT

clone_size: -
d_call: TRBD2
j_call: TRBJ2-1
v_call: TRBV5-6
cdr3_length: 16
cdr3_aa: CASSSSASGGPNEQFF
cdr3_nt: TGTGCCAGCAGCTCAAGCGCTAGCGGGGGGCCGAATGAGCAGTTCTTC

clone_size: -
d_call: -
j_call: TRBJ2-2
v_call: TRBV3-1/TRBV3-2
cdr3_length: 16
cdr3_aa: CASSQGPTRNTGELFF
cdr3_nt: TGTGCCAGCAGCCAAGGCCCGACAAGGAACACCGGGGAGCTGTTTTTT

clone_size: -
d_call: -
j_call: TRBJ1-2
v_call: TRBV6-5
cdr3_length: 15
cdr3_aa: CASSTTREGRGGYTF
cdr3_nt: TGTGCCAGCAGTACCACCAGGGAGGGACGAGGTGGCTACACCTTC

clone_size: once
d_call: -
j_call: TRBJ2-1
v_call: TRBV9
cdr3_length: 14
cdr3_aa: CASSAGSSYNEQFF
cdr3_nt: TGTGCCAGCAGCGCCGGGAGCTCCTACAATGAGCAGTTCTTC

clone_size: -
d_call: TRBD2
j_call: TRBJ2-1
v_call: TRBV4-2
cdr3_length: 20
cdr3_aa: CASSQAEGAGVAGAHNEQFF
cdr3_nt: TGTGCCAGCAGCCAAGCCGAAGGGGCAGGGGTAGCGGGAGCGCACAATGAGCAGTTCTTC

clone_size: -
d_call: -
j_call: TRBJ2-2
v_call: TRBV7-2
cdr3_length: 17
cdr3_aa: CASSPEAGRPNTGELFF
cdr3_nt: TGTGCCAGCAGCCCGGAGGCGGGCAGACCGAACACCGGGGAGCTGTTTTTT

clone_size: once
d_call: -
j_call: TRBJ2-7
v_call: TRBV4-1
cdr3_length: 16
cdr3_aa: CASSQEVGAIGHEQYF
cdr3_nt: TGCGCCAGCAGCCAAGAGGTAGGGGCGATCGGGCACGAGCAGTACTTC

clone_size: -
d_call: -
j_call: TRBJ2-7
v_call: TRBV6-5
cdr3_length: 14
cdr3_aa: CASKGDWSGYEQYF
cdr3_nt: TGTGCCAGCAAGGGAGACTGGAGCGGGTACGAGCAGTACTTC

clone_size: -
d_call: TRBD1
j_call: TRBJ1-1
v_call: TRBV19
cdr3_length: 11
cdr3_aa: CASKDREVAFF
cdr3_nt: TGTGCCAGTAAGGACAGGGAGGTTGCTTTCTTT

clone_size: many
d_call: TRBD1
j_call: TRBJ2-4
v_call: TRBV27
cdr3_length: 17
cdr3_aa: CASSPLTGGNAKNIQYF
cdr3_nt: TGTGCCAGCAGTCCTTTGACAGGGGGGAACGCCAAAAACATTCAGTACTTC

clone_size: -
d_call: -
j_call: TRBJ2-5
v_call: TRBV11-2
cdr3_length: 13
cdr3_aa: CASSLGRQETQYF
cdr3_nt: TGTGCCAGCAGCTTAGGGCGGCAAGAGACCCAGTACTTC

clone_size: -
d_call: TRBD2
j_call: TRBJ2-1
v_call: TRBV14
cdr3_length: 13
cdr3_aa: CASSRTSGNEQFF
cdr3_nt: TGTGCCAGCAGCCGGACTAGCGGCAATGAGCAGTTCTTC

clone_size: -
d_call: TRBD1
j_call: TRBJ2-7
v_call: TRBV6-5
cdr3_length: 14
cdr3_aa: CASSPPGQMYEQYF
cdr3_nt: TGTGCCAGCAGTCCCCCGGGACAGATGTACGAGCAGTACTTC

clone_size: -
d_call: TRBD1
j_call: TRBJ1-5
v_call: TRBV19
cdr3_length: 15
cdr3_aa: CASSTTGGSNQPQHF
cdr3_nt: TGTGCCAGTAGTACGACAGGGGGTAGCAATCAGCCCCAGCATTTT

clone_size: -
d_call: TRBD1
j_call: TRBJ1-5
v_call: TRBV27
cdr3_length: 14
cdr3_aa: CASSPRTGGQPQHF
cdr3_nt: TGTGCCAGCAGTCCTCGGACAGGGGGTCAGCCCCAGCATTTT

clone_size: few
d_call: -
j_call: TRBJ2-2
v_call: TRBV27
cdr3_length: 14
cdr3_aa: CASKAMGGTGELFF
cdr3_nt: TGTGCCAGCAAAGCCATGGGAGGCACCGGGGAGCTGTTTTTT

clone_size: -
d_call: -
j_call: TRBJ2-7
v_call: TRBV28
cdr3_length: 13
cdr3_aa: CASSFAYLDEQYF
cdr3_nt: TGTGCCAGCAGTTTTGCCTATTTAGACGAGCAGTACTTC

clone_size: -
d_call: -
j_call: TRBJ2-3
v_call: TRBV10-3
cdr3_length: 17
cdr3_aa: CAISAPEERSSTDTQYF
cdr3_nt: TGTGCCATCAGTGCCCCTGAGGAGAGATCAAGCACAGATACGCAGTATTTT

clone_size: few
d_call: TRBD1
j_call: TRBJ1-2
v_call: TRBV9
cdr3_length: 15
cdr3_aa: CASSVTAGTDHGYTF
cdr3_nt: TGTGCCAGCAGCGTAACAGCCGGGACAGACCATGGCTACACCTTC

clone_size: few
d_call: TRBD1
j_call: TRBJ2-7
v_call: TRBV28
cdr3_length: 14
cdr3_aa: CASNHRGVSYEQYF
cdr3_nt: TGTGCCAGCAATCACAGGGGGGTAAGCTACGAGCAGTACTTC

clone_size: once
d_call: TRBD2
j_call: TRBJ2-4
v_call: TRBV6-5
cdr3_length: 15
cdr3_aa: CASSPSGRTHNIQYF
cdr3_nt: TGTGCCAGCAGTCCTAGCGGGAGGACCCACAACATTCAGTACTTC

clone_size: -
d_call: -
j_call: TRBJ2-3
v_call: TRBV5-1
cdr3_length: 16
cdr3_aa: CASSHRQAPSTDTQYF
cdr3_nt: TGCGCCAGCAGCCACAGACAGGCCCCTAGCACAGATACGCAGTATTTT

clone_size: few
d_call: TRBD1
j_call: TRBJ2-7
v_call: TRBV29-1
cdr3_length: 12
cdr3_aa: CSVGQGFHEQYF
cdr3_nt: TGCAGCGTGGGACAGGGTTTCCACGAGCAGTACTTC

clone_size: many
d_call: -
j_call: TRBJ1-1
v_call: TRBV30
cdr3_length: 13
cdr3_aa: CATGPRGNTEAFF
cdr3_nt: TGTGCCACGGGTCCCCGTGGGAACACTGAAGCTTTCTTT

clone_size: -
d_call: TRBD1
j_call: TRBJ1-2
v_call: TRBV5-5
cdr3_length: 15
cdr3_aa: CASSKTTGGGYGYTF
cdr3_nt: TGTGCCAGCAGCAAAACGACAGGGGGAGGTTATGGCTACACCTTC